The T cell receptor (beta chain) described here comes from a study of blood T cells in healthy people across ages (dated by TCRdb to about 2015). About the study as a whole: In model experiments, template switching captured roughly one uniquely barcoded TCR beta cDNA molecule for every two T cells. The study measured age-related changes in TCR beta repertoire diversity using deep sequencing normalized with unique cDNA molecular identifiers. Four age groups were formed from the donors: young (average approximately 17 years), middle-aged (around 41), aged (about 68) and long-lived (approximately 80). To avoid experimental bias, donors of different ages were distributed randomly across sequencing lanes. For two donors (one aged 18 to 29 and one aged 80 or older), the study analyzed two additional independent replicas of 1 million unique cDNA reads from the same blood draw. Study-wide findings and limitations: A strong correlation was found between observed TCR beta diversity and the percentage of naive T cells measured by flow cytometry. Since profiling was done on bulk unsorted PBMCs, naive and antigen-experienced compartments could not be conclusively compared. Compared with the aged group, more naive CD4+ T cells, fewer expanded clones and increased TCR diversity were shown by the long-lived group, suggesting age selection. As age increased, observed TCR beta diversity per million T cells dropped in a roughly linear way, and a significant reduction was already evident by age around 41. Because the CMV infection status of the donors was unknown, age-related changes in expanded clonotypes may potentially have been confounded. Estimates of total diversity based on one million sequenced T cells were considered lower bounds and underestimates.

The 35 to 40 donors, aged roughly 6 to 95 years, were systemically healthy Caucasian individuals from Russia. Each donor gave around 9.8 milliliters of peripheral blood, collected into EDTA-treated Vacutainer tubes. Ficoll-Paque density-gradient centrifugation was used to isolate PBMCs, with at least 6.5 million per sample. Total RNA, at least 6 micrograms per sample, was extracted from PBMCs with Trizol reagent. The percentages of naive CD45RAhigh/CD27high T cells were determined by flow cytometry on a PBMC aliquot from every donor. The CDR3 starts with the cysteine, ends with the phenylalanine, and has 14 residues. Of all the DNA, just the CDR3 is kept, 42 bases in frame from base 1. V drops 2 bases and J drops 4 bases, leaving 12 bases in between. According to the germline V gene, CDR1 reads SGHRS and CDR2 reads YFSETQ. Receptor amplification or capture employed 5' RACE. The data were produced on an Illumina HiSeq 2500. A second roughly 6 to 12 cycle PCR used a sample-barcoded 5' primer and a J-beta primer mix. A unique molecular identifier was introduced onto each TCR beta cDNA molecule by a template-switch 5' adaptor carrying 12 random nucleotides. Each sample yielded at least 3 million CDR3-containing paired-end reads. All of the RNA was converted into first-strand cDNA using the Mint cDNA synthesis kit, with a TRBC-specific oligonucleotide serving as the primer. After uracil-DNA glycosylase treatment, a first 18-cycle PCR used universal primers M1SS and BC2_uni_R on all cDNA. The paper's processing steps were these. Normalization of each sample was performed by random selection of 1 million high-quality reads, each carrying a distinct molecular identifier. Reads with shared molecular identifiers were discarded instead of being binned into consensus sequences. CDR3 identification, clonotype clustering and error correction used MiTCR with a Q25 quality threshold and the strictest error-elimination algorithm. Lower-bound total TCR beta diversity was estimated with a nonparametric unseen species model using Euler transformation. Clones were called with MiXCR by TCRdb after fastp trimmed the public reads at Q25, and only in-frame beta chains were retained. All rows with the same CDR3 protein become a single entry with the most common DNA and genes. TCRdb assigned the V and J calls; the authors' analysis was not used. In all, the sample holds about 680,000 distinct CDR3 sequences, and approximately 49% of those were seen once. The ten largest clones take up approximately 32% of the sample.

In regard to this clonotype: Its antigen is currently not known. No much larger clonotype is one base removed from it; base qualities were not supplied.

Sequencing was performed on blood. This chain joins TRBV5-1 to TRBJ1-2, with TRBD1 tentatively as D gene (6 bases match). The sequence was collected from a woman aged 55 to 70 in good health. The CDR3 protein: CASSFSTGSYGYTF. The sequenced DNA: TGCGCCAGCAGCTTCTCGACAGGTAGCTATGGCTACACCTTC.